This T cell receptor (beta chain) was recorded in a study of blood T cell repertoires in COVID-19 (dated by TCRdb to 2018 to 2021). Turning to the overall study: Samples covering the acute and convalescent phases of COVID-19 were provided by collaborators in the United States, Italy and Spain. Sample metadata almost always included a de-identified subject ID, COVID-19 status, age in years and sex. Samples came from the ongoing ImmuneRACE study (first 160 participants) plus 1,254 subjects from 6 global collaborators. Where HLA class I and class II types were available, the types were taken from metadata supplied by the sample provider, not from assay-based typing. The repertoires were released in a freely available public database intended as a resource for research on the immune response to SARS-CoV-2. The dataset comprised deeply sampled blood TCRbeta repertoires from subjects exposed to, actively infected with, or recovered from COVID-19. The material from the prospective study consisted of cDNA or gDNA derived from T cells, B-cell-depleted T cells, or PBMCs.

Paper-wide results and their limitations: The quantity of clinical and demographic metadata differed by source and by participant and was supplied without curation.

TCRbeta CDR3 regions were amplified from genomic DNA by means of the immunoSEQ Assay, a bias-controlled multiplex PCR. The original pipeline was this. The number of nucleated cells in each sample was estimated by amplification of reference gene primers within the assay. To quantify the absolute abundance of each unique TCRbeta CDR3 rearrangement, sequence reads were collapsed and filtered. For each sample, productive Simpson clonality was calculated by taking the square root of Simpson's diversity index across productive rearrangements. TCRdb obtained this table from immuneACCESS and retained in-frame rearrangements with V and J assigned. These tables miss some clones; where compared with another copy, unresolved V genes account for less than half of the shortfall, and the remainder is unexplained. V, J and clone size were drawn from that table, and D and trimming were deduced from the DNA. Recorded for this sample are 280,000 or so clones; approximately 84% of them occurred a single time. The ten largest account for approximately 2% of the sample.

Another Seattle source contributed samples from volunteer blood donors who had recovered from COVID-19. Each collaborating institution followed its own protocols to collect whole blood in K2EDTA tubes. For TCRbeta analysis, collaborators shipped samples in one of three forms: frozen whole blood, isolated PBMCs, or DNA extracted from either of those sample types. Details on this clone: Its antigen has not been determined. It has no much larger one-base neighbor in the sample; base qualities were not kept.

Cut back by 4 bases and 5 bases, the V and J ends lie 13 bases apart. Spanning cysteine to phenylalanine, the CDR3 consists of 14 amino acids. Only CDR3 DNA remains: 42 bases, in frame from the first base. The germline V gene yields MDHEN for CDR1 and SYDVKM for CDR2. The chain couples TRBV28 to TRBJ2-3, with a tentative D gene TRBD2 over 5 matching bases. Source material: peripheral blood. The sequence was obtained from a young woman who had recovered from COVID-19. The nucleotide sequence reads TGTGCCAGCAGTTCTCAGCGGACGGTAGATACGCAGTATTTT. The encoded protein is CASSSQRTVDTQYF.